This T cell receptor (beta chain) appears in the sequencing data of a study of blood T cell repertoires in COVID-19. Across the whole study: COVID-19 samples from acute and convalescent phases originated in the United States, Italy and Spain. T cells, B-cell-depleted T cells, or PBMCs provided the cDNA or gDNA that served as material.

V dropped 4 bases and J dropped 16; count of bases not matched to a gene: 10. The CDR3 is 12 amino acids. Per the germline V gene, CDR1 is SGDLS and CDR2 is YYNGEE. Participant-given clinical history determined each cohort assignment. Contact with a PCR-confirmed or clinician-diagnosed COVID-19 case occurred within 2 weeks of entry. TCRdb keeps only in-frame clones here, not all; method: immunoSEQ multiplex PCR. The sample holds over 200,000 clones, 80% to 90% seen once. This receptor was taken from a woman in her twenties or thirties who had been exposed to COVID-19. The chain links TRBV9 to TRBJ2-1, with TRBD1 matching over 8 bases. The sample comprised PBMCs or T cells enriched from blood (not recorded which). The DNA for the CDR3 is TGTGCCAGCAGCCCTTGGACAGGGTCTCGTTTCTTC. This gives the protein CASSPWTGSRFF.